This T cell receptor (beta chain) was sequenced for a study of OX40 agonist ivuxolimab in advanced cancers. Per the germline V gene, CDR1 is SGHVS and CDR2 is FNYEAQ. Trimming removed 1 base at V and 1 base at J, with 4 bases between. CDR3 length: 13 amino acids. The data were produced by immunoSEQ multiplex PCR, yet TCRdb's version contains in-frame clones alone and is incomplete. The data show nearly 70,000 clones, around 85% seen once. This receptor was identified in an adult with an advanced solid tumor such as melanoma, head and neck, liver or kidney cancer. Here the sequenced sample was CD4+ or CD8+ T cells sorted from blood, taken in a trial of the OX40 agonist ivuxolimab. The genes are TRBV7-6 and TRBJ2-5; no clear D gene. CDR3 nucleotides: TGTGCCAGCAGCTTAGAGATCCAAGAGACCCAGTACTTC. It is translated as CASSLEIQETQYF.